This TCR beta chain was captured by sequencing in a study of beta chain features in type 1 diabetes. Points from the study as a whole: Any HLA-type effect on TCRB rearrangement remained unresolved here.

Expressed TCRB transcripts got sequenced, as all isolated RNA was reverse transcribed. Repertoires were generated with immunoSEQ multiplex PCR, while TCRdb's copy carries only in-frame clones and drops some. The sample carries 200,000 to 250,000 clones, roughly a tenth recorded once. The V gene's germline CDR1 is MDHEN and CDR2 SYDVKM. This CDR3 comprises 16 residues. V lost 8 bases and J lost 3, with 20 bases in between. This clone was recorded a few times. Antigen unknown. The chain is built from TRBV28 and TRBJ2-1, with D possibly being TRBD2 (5 bases). The sample comprised central memory CD4+ T cells from blood. The sequence was obtained from a man aged 18-30 years in good health. The CDR3 is CASGGFDPSNYNEQFF. DNA of the CDR3: TGTGCCAGCGGAGGCTTCGATCCGAGTAACTACAATGAGCAGTTCTTC.